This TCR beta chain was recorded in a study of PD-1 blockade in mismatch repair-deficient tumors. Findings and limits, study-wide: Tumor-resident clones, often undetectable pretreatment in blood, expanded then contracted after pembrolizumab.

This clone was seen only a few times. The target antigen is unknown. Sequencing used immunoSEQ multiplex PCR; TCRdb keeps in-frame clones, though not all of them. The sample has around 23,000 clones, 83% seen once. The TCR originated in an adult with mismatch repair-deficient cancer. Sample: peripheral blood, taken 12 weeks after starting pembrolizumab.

The CDR3 nucleotides are TGTGCCAGCAGCCAAGGGCTCCAACTGTACGAGCAGTACTTC. Protein sequence: CASSQGLQLYEQYF. The V and J genes are TRBV11-3 and TRBJ2-7; D is unclear. The germline CDR1 and CDR2 sequences are SGHNT and YENEEA. This CDR3 has 14 amino acids. With 5 bases removed from V and 4 bases from J, the gap between germline ends came to 15 bases.